These 16 T cell receptor beta chains were all obtained from the same sample, sequenced in a study of radiotherapy plus CTLA-4 blockade in lung cancer. Some clones are missing from TCRdb's copy, which holds only in-frame ones; the method was immunoSEQ multiplex PCR. The repertoire has tens of thousands of clones, roughly 86% of them found once; the top ten carry approximately 16%. The source material was peripheral blood, sampled from a patient treated with radiotherapy plus ipilimumab. The receptor set was obtained from a human donor with non-small cell lung cancer that progressed on radiotherapy plus ipilimumab.

The rearrangement joins TRBV28 to TRBJ1-5; 7 positions agree with TRBD1. The CDR3 spans 15 residues. The V gene's germline CDR1 is MDHEN and CDR2 SYDVKM. J gave up 4 bases and V 1 base, and 4 bases lay outside the gene matches. CDR3 DNA sequence: TGTGCCAGCAGTTTATTAACAGGGGTTAATCAGCCCCAGCATTTT. This encodes CASSLLTGVNQPQHF.

This chain links TRBV5-1 with TRBJ2-2, with TRBD2 as a possible D gene (5 bases). V was pared by 6 bases and J by 1 base, with 7 bases between. CDR3 length: 13 amino acids. Germline V lookup: CDR1 SGHRS, CDR2 YFSETQ. The DNA for the CDR3 is TGCGCCAGCAATCGGGGGAACACCGGGGAGCTGTTTTTT. It is translated as CASNRGNTGELFF.

The chain recombines TRBV29-1 with TRBJ2-1, with 8 bases identical to TRBD2. Losses at the gene ends were 8 bases for V and 7 bases for J; bases not matched to a gene: 10. Germline V gene sequence: CDR1 SQVTM, CDR2 ANQGSEA. The CDR3 is made up of 13 amino acids. The CDR3 protein is CSIFGGAGNEQFF. The CDR3 DNA reads as TGCAGCATCTTCGGGGGGGCCGGGAATGAGCAGTTCTTC.

This chain links TRBV5-1 with TRBJ2-3, with no clear D. This CDR3 spans 16 amino acids. Trimming stripped 0 bases from V and 0 bases from J, with 11 bases between. The germline CDR1 and CDR2 sequences are SGHRS and YFSETQ. The CDR3 loop is CASSLAGVSSTDTQYF. CDR3 in DNA: TGCGCCAGCAGCTTGGCAGGCGTTTCTAGCACAGATACGCAGTATTTT.

V usage is TRBV11-1 and J usage is TRBJ2-7; TRBD1 is a possible D gene (6 bases). The CDR3 loop spans 15 amino acids. Germline CDR1 and CDR2: SGHAT and FQDESV (reference sequence). Trimming shortened V by 3 bases and J by 2 bases, and 14 bases separated the two germline ends. CDR3 sequence: CASSFRGGFAYEQYF. DNA of the CDR3: TGTGCCAGCAGCTTCCGAGGGGGATTTGCCTACGAGCAGTACTTC.

V usage is TRBV15 and J usage is TRBJ2-1; TRBD2 matches 7 bases. The CDR3 runs 16 residues. Germline V gives CDR1 LNHNV, CDR2 YYDKDF (reference sequence). V gave up 1 base and J gave up 4 bases; unmatched junction bases: 7. This chain's CDR3 is CATSRGMGGKYNEQFF. CDR3 DNA sequence: TGTGCCACCAGCAGAGGGATGGGGGGGAAGTACAATGAGCAGTTCTTC.

This clone was observed a single time. CDR3 sequence (DNA): TGTGCCAGCTCACCACCTGGACAGGGACACCCCTACGAGCAGTACTTC. Its translation is CASSPPGQGHPYEQYF. The rearrangement links TRBV18 to TRBJ2-7, with TRBD1 matching over 8 bases. The ends lost 0 bases at V and 2 bases at J; junction bases unmatched: 6. This CDR3 is 16 amino acids long. Germline CDR1 KGHSH, CDR2 LQKENI.

The rearrangement joins TRBV5-1 to TRBJ2-7; D gene uncertain. The CDR3 is made up of 14 amino acids. The germline gives CDR1 SGHRS, CDR2 YFSETQ. The V and J ends lost 0 bases and 6 bases respectively, with 13 bases between them. CDR3 residues: CASSLGASGSEQYF. In DNA form, the CDR3 reads TGCGCCAGCAGCTTGGGAGCCTCAGGCTCCGAGCAGTACTTC.

V is TRBV2 and J is TRBJ2-2; perhaps D is TRBD1 or TRBD2 (5 bases each). The CDR3 loop spans 13 amino acids. Germline lookup yields CDR1 SNHLY and CDR2 FYNNEI. The ends were cut back, 7 bases at V and 6 bases at J, with 12 bases in the middle. The CDR3, as DNA: TGTGCCAGCATGAGGGGTGCGTCCGGGGAGCTGTTTTTT. Encoded protein: CASMRGASGELFF.

V and J are TRBV28 and TRBJ1-1; D not resolved. Deletions cut 7 bases from V and 2 bases from J, with 11 bases between. Per germline, CDR1 MDHEN and CDR2 SYDVKM. The length of the CDR3 is 13 residues. CDR3 sequence reads: CASKRGANTEAFF. The CDR3 DNA reads as TGTGCCAGCAAGCGGGGTGCAAACACTGAAGCTTTCTTT.

This CDR3 is CASSSSGTSSDTQYF. CDR3 in DNA: TGTGCCAGCAGCTCCTCCGGGACTAGTTCAGATACGCAGTATTTT. The V call is TRBV7-8, the J call TRBJ2-3; 8 bases align to TRBD2. Germline trimming cut 4 bases from V and 4 bases from J; bases unmatched to any gene: 7. Germline CDR1 is SGHVS and CDR2 is FQNEAQ. The CDR3 has 15 amino acids. The whole variable domain, filled in from reference TRBV7-8 and TRBJ2-3, reads GAGVSQSPRYKVAKRGQDVALRCDPISGHVSLFWYQQALGQGPEFLTYFQNEAQLDKSGLPSDRFFAERPEGSVSTLKIQRTQQEDSAVYLCASSSSGTSSDTQYFGPGTRLTVL.

This chain connects TRBV28 to TRBJ2-3, with 7 bases lining up with TRBD2. Germline lookup yields CDR1 MDHEN and CDR2 SYDVKM. This CDR3 spans 15 amino acids. With 5 bases clipped from V and 1 base from J, the junction kept 6 bases outside the gene matches. CDR3 loop: CASSPRRGGTDTQYF. CDR3 nucleotides: TGTGCCAGCAGTCCCCGTCGGGGGGGCACAGATACGCAGTATTTT.

The V call is TRBV28, the J call TRBJ2-2; D call uncertain. Germline V gene data show CDR1 as MDHEN and CDR2 as SYDVKM. The CDR3 is 13 residues long. Trimming removed 6 bases from V and 2 bases from J, with 7 bases in between. The CDR3 loop is CASSQANTGELFF. DNA for the CDR3: TGTGCCAGCAGCCAAGCTAACACCGGGGAGCTGTTTTTT.

This rearrangement joins TRBV6-1 to TRBJ1-5; unclear D gene. The CDR3 totals 15 residues. V was cut by 1 base and J by 0 bases, with 7 bases left in between. CDR1 and CDR2 (germline): MNHNS, SASEGT. The CDR3 spells CASSEGGYSNQPQHF. CDR3 nucleotide sequence: TGTGCCAGCAGTGAAGGCGGATATAGCAATCAGCCCCAGCATTTT.

The chain employs TRBV30 and TRBJ1-4; D might be TRBD1 (6 bases). CDR3 length: 13 amino acids. The germline V gene has CDR1 GTSNPN and CDR2 SVGIG (reference sequence). V lost 5 bases and J lost 7, with 14 bases in between. As DNA, the CDR3 is TGTGCCTGGTGCAGGGGAGCGAGTGAAAAACTGTTTTTT. Residues: CAWCRGASEKLFF.

The chain is built from TRBV5-1 and TRBJ1-3; D is ambiguous. CDR1 is SGHRS and CDR2 is YFSETQ in the germline V gene. V was shortened by 0 bases and J by 4 bases, with 11 bases between the two germline ends. This CDR3 has 15 amino acids. The CDR3 DNA reads as TGCGCCAGCAGCTTGGCTTCTTCTCCCGGAAACACCATATATTTT. Translation gives CASSLASSPGNTIYF.